This is a list of T cell receptor beta chains from one sample in a study of cytotoxic CD8 clonotypes in ibrutinib-treated CLL. Sequencing used immunoSEQ multiplex PCR; TCRdb keeps in-frame clones, though not all of them. The sample includes more than 110,000 clones, 60% to 85% of them seen just once. Sample: PBMCs, taken after 24 months of ibrutinib treatment. All receptors derive from a human donor with chronic lymphocytic leukemia. Each CDR3 is given with its conserved first and last residue. Each record gives: D gene, J gene, clone size, V gene, CDR3 DNA, CDR3 protein. The D gene is left open where the match is weak. Clone size is given for some rows only: seen once, a few or many times, or a class if the clone is expanded.

>NA|TRBJ2-3|NA|TRBV7-9
TGTGCCAGCAGCTCGAAGCCAGATACGCAGTATTTT
CASSSKPDTQYF
>TRBD2|TRBJ2-1|once|TRBV28
TGTGCCAGCAGTCCCCACCGGGGGGGAGGGGACAATGAGCAGTTCTTC
CASSPHRGGGDNEQFF
>NA|TRBJ1-1|NA|TRBV30
TGTGCCTGGAGGGGGCACCTGAACACTGAAGCTTTCTTT
CAWRGHLNTEAFF
>NA|TRBJ1-1|few|TRBV28
TGTGCCAGCAGTCCCGCCGGGTCGTCCAACACTGAAGCTTTCTTT
CASSPAGSSNTEAFF
>TRBD2|TRBJ2-7|once|TRBV28
TGTGCCAGCAGTTTATTCGTCGGACTAGCGGTATCCTACGAGCAGTACTTC
CASSLFVGLAVSYEQYF
>NA|TRBJ2-7|NA|TRBV11-3
TGTGCCAGCAGCTTAGACCCCGGATCCTACGAGCAGTACTTC
CASSLDPGSYEQYF
>NA|TRBJ1-2|NA|TRBV19
TGTGCCAGTAAAACCGGGACAACTGGCTACACCTTC
CASKTGTTGYTF
>NA|TRBJ1-2|NA|TRBV7-2
TGTGCCAGCAGCTTTGGGGAGGTCTATGGCTACACCTTC
CASSFGEVYGYTF
>NA|TRBJ1-1|few|TRBV30
TGTGCCTGGAGGACTACGGCCTTTGAAGCTTTCTTT
CAWRTTAFEAFF
>TRBD2|TRBJ2-1|NA|TRBV7-2
TGTGCCAGCAGGCCTCCGGGGGGGAGAGCCAACTCCTACAATGAGCAGTTCTTC
CASRPPGGRANSYNEQFF
>TRBD1|TRBJ2-7|NA|TRBV5-7
TGTGCCGGACAGGGGGCGGTCAACGAGCAGTACTTC
CAGQGAVNEQYF
>NA|TRBJ1-2|NA|TRBV5-6
TGTGCCAGCAGCTTTGGGGCAGCCCACCCTCCTGGCTACACCTTC
CASSFGAAHPPGYTF
>NA|TRBJ1-3|NA|TRBV7-2
TGTGCCAGCAGCTTATGGGGGGGTGTGGGAGGAAACACCATATATTTT
CASSLWGGVGGNTIYF
>NA|TRBJ2-7|NA|TRBV28
TGTGCCACCGAACGATCAGCCGCCTACGAGCAGTACTTC
CATERSAAYEQYF
>NA|TRBJ2-7|NA|TRBV2
TGTGCCAGCAGGAGACAGCCGACTTACGAGCAGTACTTC
CASRRQPTYEQYF
>NA|TRBJ2-3|NA|TRBV25-1
TGTGCCAGCAGTGAGCCAGGACAGACAGATACGCAGTATTTT
CASSEPGQTDTQYF
>TRBD1|TRBJ2-6|once|TRBV19
TGTGCCAGTAGTATTGGCGGACAGGGGTGGGATGGGGCCAACGTCCTGACTTTC
CASSIGGQGWDGANVLTF
>TRBD2|TRBJ2-5|NA|TRBV7-8
TGTGCCAGCAGCCCCCGGGAGGGAGCCGAGACCCAGTACTTC
CASSPREGAETQYF
>NA|TRBJ2-7|NA|TRBV7-2
TGTGCCAGCAGCTTCCTCGGGGCCTACTACGAGCAGTACTTC
CASSFLGAYYEQYF
>NA|TRBJ1-2|NA|TRBV28
TGTGCCAGCAGTTGGGTCGAGACCTCCGTTTACTATGGCTACACCTTC
CASSWVETSVYYGYTF
>NA|TRBJ2-3|NA|TRBV19
TGTGCCAGTAGTGGGGGCCCCCGGACGGGATATACGCAGTATTTT
CASSGGPRTGYTQYF
>NA|TRBJ2-7|NA|TRBV7-2
TGTGCCAGCAGCCCCCAAGGCGACCACGAGCAGTACTTC
CASSPQGDHEQYF
>TRBD2|TRBJ2-2|NA|TRBV7-8
TGTGCCAGCAGCTTAGAACTAGCGTGGGTTACCGGGGAGCTGTTTTTT
CASSLELAWVTGELFF
>TRBD2|TRBJ2-5|NA|TRBV2
TGTGCCAGCAGTGAACCCGAGGGACTAGCGGGAGGAGAGACCCAGTACTTC
CASSEPEGLAGGETQYF
>TRBD2|TRBJ2-3|few|TRBV4-3
TGCGCCAGCAGCCAGGGGGGGAGGTACAGCACAGATACGCAGTATTTT
CASSQGGRYSTDTQYF
>NA|TRBJ2-7|NA|TRBV11-2
TGTGCCAGCAGCCCCGGACCCACCTACGAGCAGTACTTC
CASSPGPTYEQYF
>NA|TRBJ1-2|NA|TRBV7-8
TGTGCCAGCAGCTTTGGCCCAGACGGGTTTTACGGCTACACCTTC
CASSFGPDGFYGYTF
>NA|TRBJ1-2|NA|TRBV28
TGTGCCAGCAGCCAGCCGGGTGCGGGGGGATCTGGCTACACCTTC
CASSQPGAGGSGYTF
>NA|TRBJ1-1|NA|TRBV7-9
TGTGCCAGCAGCTTAGGTCTGCCGGGGGTGGGCACTGAAGCTTTCTTT
CASSLGLPGVGTEAFF
>NA|TRBJ2-7|NA|TRBV30
TGTGCCTGGAGTTCCGTTTACGAGCAGTACTTC
CAWSSVYEQYF
>NA|TRBJ2-3|NA|TRBV19
TGTGCCAGTATGGGGCCGGGCCTCCGAACAGATACGCAGTATTTT
CASMGPGLRTDTQYF
>TRBD1|TRBJ2-7|NA|TRBV5-1
TGCGCCAGCAGCTTTAGCGCCCCAGGGGGCGGGACCTCCTACGAGCAGTACTTC
CASSFSAPGGGTSYEQYF
>NA|TRBJ2-3|NA|TRBV10-3
TGTGCCATCAGGGGGGGGACAAGCACAGATACGCAGTATTTT
CAIRGGTSTDTQYF
>NA|TRBJ2-6|NA|TRBV18
TGTGCCAGCTCATCCACAGTCTCTGGGGCCAACGTCCTGACTTTC
CASSSTVSGANVLTF
>TRBD1|TRBJ2-6|NA|TRBV18
TGTGCCAGCTCGAGCCAGGGGGCAAATGGGGCCAACGTCCTGACTTTC
CASSSQGANGANVLTF
>NA|TRBJ2-1|once|TRBV7-2
TGTGCCAGCAGCTTAGCCCCCCTGGGGCAGTTCTTC
CASSLAPLGQFF
>NA|TRBJ2-1|NA|TRBV9
TGTGCCAGCAGCGTAGGGGCTCCTCTGGGGAATGAGCAGTTCTTC
CASSVGAPLGNEQFF
>NA|TRBJ2-2|once|TRBV15
TGTGCCACCAGCAGGGACCCTAACACGGCTGGGGAGCTGTTTTTT
CATSRDPNTAGELFF
>TRBD1|TRBJ2-1|once|TRBV5-4
TGTGCCAGCAGCCTGGGTTCGGGACAGCACCACAATGAGCAGTTCTTC
CASSLGSGQHHNEQFF
>NA|TRBJ1-6|NA|TRBV18
TGTGCCAGCTCACCACCGGGACGGGATAATTCACCCCTCCACTTT
CASSPPGRDNSPLHF
>NA|TRBJ2-1|NA|TRBV11-2
TGTGCCAGCAGCTCGGATTGGGGGGATGAGCAGTTCTTC
CASSSDWGDEQFF
>TRBD1|TRBJ2-3|few|TRBV5-4
TGTGCCAGCAGCTCTCCGGCCGGGACAGGGACAGATACGCAGTATTTT
CASSSPAGTGTDTQYF
>NA|TRBJ2-7|many|TRBV27
TGTGCCAGCAGTTTGGGGAGGGGGGCTAGCGGAACCTACGAGCAGTACTTC
CASSLGRGASGTYEQYF
>NA|TRBJ1-5|NA|TRBV7-2
TGTGCCAGCAGCGATCAGGGGTCCAATCAGCCCCAGCATTTT
CASSDQGSNQPQHF
>TRBD2|TRBJ2-7|NA|TRBV6-5
TGTGCCAGCCATAGCGGGAGGGGCGAGCAGTACTTC
CASHSGRGEQYF
>TRBD1|TRBJ2-7|many|TRBV4-2
TGTGCCAGCAGCCCCAGGACAGGTACCTACGAGCAGTACTTC
CASSPRTGTYEQYF
>NA|TRBJ2-7|NA|TRBV27
TGTGCCAGCAGTGGTGGGCCCGAGCAGTACTTC
CASSGGPEQYF
>NA|TRBJ2-7|NA|TRBV30
TGTGCCTGGAGTGTTGGCTCCGTGCAGTACTTC
CAWSVGSVQYF
>NA|TRBJ1-1|NA|TRBV6-5
TGTGCCAGCAGTCACCGGACGAGGCCAGAAGCTTTCTTT
CASSHRTRPEAFF
>NA|TRBJ2-4|NA|TRBV18
TGTGCCAGCTCACCCACAGGGACGAGCAAAAACATTCAGTACTTC
CASSPTGTSKNIQYF
>NA|TRBJ1-5|few|TRBV5-1
TGCGCCAGCAGCTTCGGGGCCAGGGGACAGCCCCAGCATTTT
CASSFGARGQPQHF